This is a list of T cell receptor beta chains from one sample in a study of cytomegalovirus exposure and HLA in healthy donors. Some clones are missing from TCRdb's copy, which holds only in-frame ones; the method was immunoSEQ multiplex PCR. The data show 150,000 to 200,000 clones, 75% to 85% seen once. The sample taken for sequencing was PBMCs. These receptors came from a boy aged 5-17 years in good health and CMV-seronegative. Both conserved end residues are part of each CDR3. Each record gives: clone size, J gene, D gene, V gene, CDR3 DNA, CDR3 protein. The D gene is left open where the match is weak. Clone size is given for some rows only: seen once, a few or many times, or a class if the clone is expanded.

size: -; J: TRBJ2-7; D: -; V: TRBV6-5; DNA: TGTGCCAGCAGTTACGCCGGGGAGCCCCACGAGCAGTACTTC; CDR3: CASSYAGEPHEQYF
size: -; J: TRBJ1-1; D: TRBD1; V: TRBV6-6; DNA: TGTGCCAGCAGACGCCGGGACAGGGGGCAGGGGACTGAAGCTTTCTTT; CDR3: CASRRRDRGQGTEAFF
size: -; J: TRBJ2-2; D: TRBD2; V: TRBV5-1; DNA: TGCGCCAGCAGCTTGGACGGACTAGCGGGAGGGCGAACCACCGGGGAGCTGTTTTTT; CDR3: CASSLDGLAGGRTTGELFF
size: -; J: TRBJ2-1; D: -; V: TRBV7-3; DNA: TGTGCCAGCAGCTTAAAAGTGGAGCCTTACAATGAGCAGTTCTTC; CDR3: CASSLKVEPYNEQFF
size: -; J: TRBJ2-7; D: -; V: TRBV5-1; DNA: TGCGCCAGCAGCTTGGTACAGGGCTCTAACGAGCAGTACTTC; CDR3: CASSLVQGSNEQYF
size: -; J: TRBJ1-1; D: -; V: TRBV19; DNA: TGTGCCAGTAGTATAGCTCGGGCAGGGAGGAGGAACACTGAAGCTTTCTTT; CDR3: CASSIARAGRRNTEAFF
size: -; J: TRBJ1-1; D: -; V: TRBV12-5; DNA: TGTGCTAGTGGTTTGGCAGCTGAAGCTTTCTTT; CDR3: CASGLAAEAFF
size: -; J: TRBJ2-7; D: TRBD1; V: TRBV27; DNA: TGTGCCAGCAGTTTATCCTCCGGGACAGGCTCCTACGAGCAGTACTTC; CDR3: CASSLSSGTGSYEQYF
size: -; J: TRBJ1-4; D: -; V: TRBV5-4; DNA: TGTGCCAGCAGCTTGGGAGGGAGGGGTGTTGAAAAACTGTTTTTT; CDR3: CASSLGGRGVEKLFF
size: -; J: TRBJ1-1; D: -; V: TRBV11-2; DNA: TGTGCCAGCAGCTTAGAAGCCACTGAAGCTTTCTTT; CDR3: CASSLEATEAFF
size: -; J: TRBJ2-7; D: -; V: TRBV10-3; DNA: TGTGCCATCAGGCAGGGGCTTGGGATCTACGAGCAGTACTTC; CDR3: CAIRQGLGIYEQYF
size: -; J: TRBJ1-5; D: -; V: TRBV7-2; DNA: TGTGCCAGCAGCTTGTCGGGGCCCCAGCATTTT; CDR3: CASSLSGPQHF
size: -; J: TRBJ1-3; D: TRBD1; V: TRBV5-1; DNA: TGCGCCAGCAGCCCCGATGGGACAGGCTCTGGAAACACCATATATTTT; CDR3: CASSPDGTGSGNTIYF
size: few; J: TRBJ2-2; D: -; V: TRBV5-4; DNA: TGTGCCAGCAGCACAGGGTTTACTCCCGGGGAGCTGTTTTTT; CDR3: CASSTGFTPGELFF
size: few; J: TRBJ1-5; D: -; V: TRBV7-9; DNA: TGTGCCAGCAGCTTAACGGGGGATAGCAATCAGCCCCAGCATTTT; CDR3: CASSLTGDSNQPQHF
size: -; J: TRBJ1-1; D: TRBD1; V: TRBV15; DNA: TGTGCCACCAGCAGACAGTTACGGACAGGAGGGACTGAAGCTTTCTTT; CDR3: CATSRQLRTGGTEAFF
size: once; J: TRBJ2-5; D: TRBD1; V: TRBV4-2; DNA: TGTGCCAGCAGCCAGGGACAGGGATTTGGGACCCAGTACTTC; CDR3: CASSQGQGFGTQYF
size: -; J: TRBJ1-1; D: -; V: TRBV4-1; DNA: TGCGCCAGCAGCCTCCTCGAGGGCCGGGCGGGAGCCGAGCATGAAGCTTTCTTT; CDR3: CASSLLEGRAGAEHEAFF
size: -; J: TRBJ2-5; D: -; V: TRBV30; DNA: TGTGCCTGGAGGCTGGCCTCCCAAGAGACCCAGTACTTC; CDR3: CAWRLASQETQYF
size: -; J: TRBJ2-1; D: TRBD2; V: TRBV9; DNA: TGTGCCAGCAGCGTAGCTACGTCTAGCGGGTACAATGAGCAGTTCTTC; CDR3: CASSVATSSGYNEQFF
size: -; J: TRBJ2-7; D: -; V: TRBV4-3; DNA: TGCGCCAGCAGCCAAGAGGCTAGCAGACAATACGAGCAGTACTTC; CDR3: CASSQEASRQYEQYF
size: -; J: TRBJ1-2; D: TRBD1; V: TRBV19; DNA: TGTGCCAGCAGTCCGCGCGGACAGGGTGTCTATGGCTACACCTTC; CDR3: CASSPRGQGVYGYTF
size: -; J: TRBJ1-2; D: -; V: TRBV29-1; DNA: TGCAGCGTTGCGTCAATAACAGGTTACTATGGCTACACCTTC; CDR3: CSVASITGYYGYTF
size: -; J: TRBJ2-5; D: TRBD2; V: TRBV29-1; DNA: TGCAGCGTTGAAAAAGGGACTAGCGGGGGTGGGGCCCAGTACTTC; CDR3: CSVEKGTSGGGAQYF
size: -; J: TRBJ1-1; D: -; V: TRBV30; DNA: TGTGCCTGGAGTAGGGGACCAGGGGAGGCTTTCTTT; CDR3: CAWSRGPGEAFF
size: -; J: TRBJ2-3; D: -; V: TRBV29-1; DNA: TGCAGCGTTGATGCCGCCAGGGGCGCAGATACGCAGTATTTT; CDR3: CSVDAARGADTQYF
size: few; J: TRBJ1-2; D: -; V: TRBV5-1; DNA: TGCGCCAGCAGCTTGTGGGAGACAGGCAACTATGGCTACACCTTC; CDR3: CASSLWETGNYGYTF
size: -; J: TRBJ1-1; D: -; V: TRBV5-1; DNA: TGCGCCAGCAGCTCATCGGGGGAGGAAGCTTTCTTT; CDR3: CASSSSGEEAFF
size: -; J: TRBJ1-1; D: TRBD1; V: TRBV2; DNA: TGTGCCAGCAGCCAAGACAGGGTGAGCACTGAAGCTTTCTTT; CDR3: CASSQDRVSTEAFF
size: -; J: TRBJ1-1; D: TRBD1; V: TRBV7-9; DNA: TGTGCCAGCAGCTCTCCGACAGGGGTTAGGGCGGCTTTCTTT; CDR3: CASSSPTGVRAAFF
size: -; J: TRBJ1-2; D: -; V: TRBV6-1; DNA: TGTGCCAGCAGTTCCCTCGGTTCAGGGAACTATGGCTACACCTTC; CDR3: CASSSLGSGNYGYTF
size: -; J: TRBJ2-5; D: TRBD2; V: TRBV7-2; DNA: TGTGCCAGCAGCTTAGCCCCGGCTAGCGGGAGTGCAAAGACCCAGTACTTC; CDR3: CASSLAPASGSAKTQYF
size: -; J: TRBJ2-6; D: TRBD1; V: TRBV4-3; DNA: TGCGCCAGCAGCCAAGTTGTGGCAGGGGGATTTGGGGCCAACGTCCTGACTTTC; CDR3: CASSQVVAGGFGANVLTF
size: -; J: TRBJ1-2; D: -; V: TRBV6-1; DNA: TGTGCCAGCAGTGAAGGGAGCCCCCTATATGGCTACACCTTC; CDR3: CASSEGSPLYGYTF
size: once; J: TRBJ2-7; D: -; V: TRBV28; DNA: TGTGCCACACAGGACCTCTACGAGCAGTACTTC; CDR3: CATQDLYEQYF
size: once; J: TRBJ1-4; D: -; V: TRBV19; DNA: TGTGCCAGTAGTCCAGGGACTGGGCCGCTGTTTTTT; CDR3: CASSPGTGPLFF